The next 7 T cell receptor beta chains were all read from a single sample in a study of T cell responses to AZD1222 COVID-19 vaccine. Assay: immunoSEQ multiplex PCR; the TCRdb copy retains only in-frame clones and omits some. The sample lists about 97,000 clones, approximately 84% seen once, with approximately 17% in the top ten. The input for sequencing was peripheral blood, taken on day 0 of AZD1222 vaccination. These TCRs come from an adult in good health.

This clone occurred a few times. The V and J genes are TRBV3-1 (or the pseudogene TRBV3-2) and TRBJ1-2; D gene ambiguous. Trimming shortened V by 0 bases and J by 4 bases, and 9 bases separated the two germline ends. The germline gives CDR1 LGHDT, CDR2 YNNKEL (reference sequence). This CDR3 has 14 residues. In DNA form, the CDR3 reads TGTGCCAGCAGCCAAGATATAAGTTTCTATGGCTACACCTTC. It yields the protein CASSQDISFYGYTF.

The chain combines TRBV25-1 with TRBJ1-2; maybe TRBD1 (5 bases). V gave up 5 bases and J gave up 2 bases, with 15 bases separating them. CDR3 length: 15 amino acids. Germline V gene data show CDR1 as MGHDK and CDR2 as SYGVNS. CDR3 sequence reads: CASSPPGGNNYGYTF. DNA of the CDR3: TGTGCCAGCAGTCCCCCCGGGGGGAACAACTATGGCTACACCTTC.

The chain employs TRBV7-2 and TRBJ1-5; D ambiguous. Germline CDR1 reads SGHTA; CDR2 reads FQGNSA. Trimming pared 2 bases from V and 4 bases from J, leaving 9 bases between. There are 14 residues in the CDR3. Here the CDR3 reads CASSLFRGNQPQHF. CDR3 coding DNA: TGTGCCAGCAGCTTATTCCGGGGAAATCAGCCCCAGCATTTT.

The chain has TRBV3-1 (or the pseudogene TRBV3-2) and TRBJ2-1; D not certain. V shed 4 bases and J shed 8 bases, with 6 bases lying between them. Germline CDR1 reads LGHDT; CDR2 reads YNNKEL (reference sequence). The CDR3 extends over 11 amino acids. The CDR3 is CASSRSDEQFF. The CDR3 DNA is TGTGCCAGCAGCCGATCCGATGAGCAGTTCTTC.

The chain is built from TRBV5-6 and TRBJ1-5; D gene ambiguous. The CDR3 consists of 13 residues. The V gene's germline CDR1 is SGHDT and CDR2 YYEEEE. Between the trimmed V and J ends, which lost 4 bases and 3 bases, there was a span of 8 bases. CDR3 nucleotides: TGTGCCAGCAGCCACAGAGTCAATCAGCCCCAGCATTTT. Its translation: CASSHRVNQPQHF.

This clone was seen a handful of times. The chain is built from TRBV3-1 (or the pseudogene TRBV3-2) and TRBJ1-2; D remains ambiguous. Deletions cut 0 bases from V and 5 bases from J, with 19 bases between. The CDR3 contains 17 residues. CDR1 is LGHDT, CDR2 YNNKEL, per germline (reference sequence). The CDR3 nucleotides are TGTGCCAGCAGCCAAGATAGGTCGGGAGAGGAGGTGTATGGCTACACCTTC. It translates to CASSQDRSGEEVYGYTF.

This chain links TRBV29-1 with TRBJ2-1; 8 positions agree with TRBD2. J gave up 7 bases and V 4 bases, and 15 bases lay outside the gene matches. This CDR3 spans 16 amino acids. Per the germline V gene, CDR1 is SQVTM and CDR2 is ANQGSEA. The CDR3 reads CSVVFKSGGPWNEQFF. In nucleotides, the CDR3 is TGCAGCGTTGTTTTTAAAAGCGGGGGCCCCTGGAATGAGCAGTTCTTC.